This is a list of T cell receptor beta chains from one sample in a study of blood T cell repertoires in COVID-19. Sequencing used immunoSEQ multiplex PCR; TCRdb keeps in-frame clones, though not all of them. This sample has around 300,000 clones, with 89% found just once. Sequencing was performed on PBMCs or T cells enriched from blood (not recorded which). Receptors originate from a woman in her thirties or forties who had recovered from COVID-19. CDR3s include the opening cysteine and the closing phenylalanine or tryptophan. A D gene is named only where the DNA matches it firmly. For some rows the clone size is stated as once, few or many, or as a class when expanded; others skip it.

D gene | J gene | clone size | V gene | CDR3 DNA | CDR3 protein
- | TRBJ1-1 | - | TRBV9 | TGTGCCAGCAGCGTAGGGCGCGGGGGCGCTGCCCCTGAAGCTTTCTTT | CASSVGRGGAAPEAFF
- | TRBJ2-1 | - | TRBV5-6 | TGTGCCAGCAGGACCTCTCAGACATACAATGAGCAGTTCTTC | CASRTSQTYNEQFF
- | TRBJ1-1 | - | TRBV30 | TGTGCCTGGAGTCGAGCAACCACTGAAGCTTTCTTT | CAWSRATTEAFF
- | TRBJ2-5 | - | TRBV27 | TGTGCCAGCAGTCCACCCTCGAGTTGGGAGACCCAGTACTTC | CASSPPSSWETQYF
- | TRBJ2-3 | - | TRBV7-2 | TGTGCCAGCAGCTTAGGAGGTGCGGGGCGCACAGATACGCAGTATTTT | CASSLGGAGRTDTQYF
TRBD2 | TRBJ2-7 | few | TRBV3-1/TRBV3-2 | TGTGCCAGCAGCCAATTGACTAGCGGGGGTTACGAGCAGTACTTC | CASSQLTSGGYEQYF
- | TRBJ1-4 | - | TRBV30 | TGTGCCTGGACCAGGCGGAGGGGCCATGAAAAACTGTTTTTT | CAWTRRRGHEKLFF
TRBD1 | TRBJ1-1 | once | TRBV5-4 | TGTGCCAGCAGCGCACAGGGGGTTCACAACACTGAAGCTTTCTTT | CASSAQGVHNTEAFF
- | TRBJ2-2 | - | TRBV5-1 | TGCGCCAGCAGCTCGGACAGAGCCACCGGGGAGCTGTTTTTT | CASSSDRATGELFF
- | TRBJ2-3 | - | TRBV9 | TGTGCCAGCAGCGTCCTCCTAAGCACAGATACGCAGTATTTT | CASSVLLSTDTQYF
TRBD1 | TRBJ2-7 | few | TRBV5-6 | TGTGCCAGCAGCTTGGGGACAGGCTACGAGCAGTACTTC | CASSLGTGYEQYF
- | TRBJ2-5 | - | TRBV9 | TGTGCCAGCAGCGCTGGGGGGGGGACATATCAAGAGACCCAGTACTTC | CASSAGGGTYQETQYF
- | TRBJ2-1 | - | TRBV4-1 | TGCGCCAGCAGCCGAAAGGACAGTAATGACTACAATGAGCAGTTCTTC | CASSRKDSNDYNEQFF
- | TRBJ1-5 | once | TRBV21-1 | TGTGCCAGCAGCGTATACTCATTGGGCAATCAGCCCCAGCATTTT | CASSVYSLGNQPQHF
- | TRBJ2-2 | - | TRBV27 | TGTGCCAGCAGTCCCACTCCTGGCGGGACCGGGGAGCTGTTTTTT | CASSPTPGGTGELFF
- | TRBJ1-2 | - | TRBV7-2 | TGTGCCAGCAGCTTAACTCCTGTCCGAGCTCTCGACTATGGCTACACCTTC | CASSLTPVRALDYGYTF
TRBD1 | TRBJ2-5 | once | TRBV14 | TGTGCCAGCAGCCAAGTCCGTTTTTTGGGGACAGGGGATAAAGAGACCCAGTACTTC | CASSQVRFLGTGDKETQYF
TRBD1 | TRBJ1-1 | once | TRBV10-2 | TGCGCCAGCAGTGATGCCTGGACAGGGATGAACACTGAAGCTTTCTTT | CASSDAWTGMNTEAFF
TRBD1 | TRBJ1-6 | - | TRBV6-6 | TGTGCCAGCAGTTTCTGGGACAGGGATAATTCACCCCTCCACTTT | CASSFWDRDNSPLHF
- | TRBJ1-2 | - | TRBV30 | TGTGCCTGGAGGGGGGACACTTTTTGGGGCTACACCTTC | CAWRGDTFWGYTF
TRBD1 | TRBJ1-2 | - | TRBV7-2 | TGTGCCAGCAGCTCTAAGGGACAGAACTATGGCTACACCTTC | CASSSKGQNYGYTF
- | TRBJ1-2 | - | TRBV30 | TGTGCCTGGACGCCAGGGTTGGATGGCTACACCTTC | CAWTPGLDGYTF
TRBD2 | TRBJ2-3 | - | TRBV19 | TGTGCCAGTAGTATAGGAAAATCTAGCGGGGTTGGAGATACGCAGTATTTT | CASSIGKSSGVGDTQYF
- | TRBJ1-3 | - | TRBV7-8 | TGTGCCAGCAGCCGACCCCCGTCGGCCATATATTTT | CASSRPPSAIYF
TRBD1 | TRBJ1-2 | - | TRBV9 | TGTGCCAGCAGCGTGGGACAGATGAGGTATGGCTACACCTTC | CASSVGQMRYGYTF
- | TRBJ2-6 | - | TRBV29-1 | TGCAGCGTTGAAGATCGGTGGGGCGCAAGCTCTGGGGCCAACGTCCTGACTTTC | CSVEDRWGASSGANVLTF
- | TRBJ2-2 | - | TRBV7-8 | TGTGCCAGCAATCAGGGTCTTGCCGGGGAGCTGTTTTTT | CASNQGLAGELFF
- | TRBJ1-6 | - | TRBV7-2 | TGTGCCAGCAGCTTAGGCAATGGCCCTAATTCACCCCTCCACTTT | CASSLGNGPNSPLHF
- | TRBJ1-3 | - | TRBV19 | TGTGCCAGTAGTATTTTCGGGACACCCTCCTCTGGAAACACCATATATTTT | CASSIFGTPSSGNTIYF
TRBD1 | TRBJ1-2 | - | TRBV9 | TGTGCCAGCAGGAGGGACAGGGGGTCCGGCTACACCTTC | CASRRDRGSGYTF
- | TRBJ2-5 | - | TRBV6-5 | TGTGCCAGCACTTGGGGCGAGGAGACCCAGTACTTC | CASTWGEETQYF
TRBD1 | TRBJ2-1 | - | TRBV9 | TGTGCCAGCAGCGTATCCGGACAGGCGAACAATGAGCAGTTCTTC | CASSVSGQANNEQFF
TRBD2 | TRBJ2-2 | - | TRBV29-1 | TGCAGCGTTAACGGACTAGCGGGTACCGGGGAGCTGTTTTTT | CSVNGLAGTGELFF
TRBD2 | TRBJ2-1 | - | TRBV5-1 | TGCGCCAGCAGCTTGGGACTAGCGGGAGGCAATGAGCAGTTCTTC | CASSLGLAGGNEQFF
TRBD2 | TRBJ2-3 | - | TRBV18 | TGTGCCAGCTCACCGTGGACTAGCGGGAGAAGTCTAAGCACAGATACGCAGTATTTT | CASSPWTSGRSLSTDTQYF
- | TRBJ2-1 | few | TRBV5-6 | TGTGCCAGCAGCCCGTATGTGGGGGCGGTAGCCTACAATGAGCAGTTCTTC | CASSPYVGAVAYNEQFF
TRBD1 | TRBJ2-2 | - | TRBV7-3 | TGTGCCAGCAGCTTAACGACAGGGGCCGGGGAGCTGTTTTTT | CASSLTTGAGELFF
- | TRBJ2-3 | - | TRBV5-1 | TGCGCCAGCAGCTTTGAGAAAGGCACAGATACGCAGTATTTT | CASSFEKGTDTQYF
TRBD1 | TRBJ2-2 | - | TRBV18 | TGTGCCAGCTCACAGGGGGCAAACACCGGGGAGCTGTTTTTT | CASSQGANTGELFF
- | TRBJ1-1 | few | TRBV6-5 | TGTGCCAGCAGTTTCTCGGGCCAGGAAGCTTTCTTT | CASSFSGQEAFF
- | TRBJ2-5 | - | TRBV19 | TGTGCCAGTAGTATACGTGGGAGGAGGCGAGAGACCCAGTACTTC | CASSIRGRRRETQYF
TRBD1 | TRBJ2-1 | - | TRBV9 | TGTGCCAGCAGCCCTAACAGGGGCTCCTACAATGAGCAGTTCTTC | CASSPNRGSYNEQFF
TRBD2 | TRBJ2-5 | once | TRBV5-1 | TGCGCCAGCAGCTTGGGGCGGCGGGAGGAAGAGACCCAGTACTTC | CASSLGRREEETQYF
- | TRBJ1-1 | - | TRBV6-2/TRBV6-3 | TGTGCCAGCAGTTACGGCGCTTACCCCCGGAGCACTGAAGCTTTCTTT | CASSYGAYPRSTEAFF
- | TRBJ1-2 | - | TRBV5-1 | TGCGCCAGCAGCTACGGCGGTAACTATGGCTACACCTTC | CASSYGGNYGYTF
- | TRBJ1-3 | - | TRBV6-1 | TGTGCCAGCAGCCAATCGGTGCGGGGGAACACCATATATTTT | CASSQSVRGNTIYF
- | TRBJ1-6 | - | TRBV19 | TGTGCCAGTTCAACAGGGTACTCCTATAATTCACCCCTCCACTTT | CASSTGYSYNSPLHF
TRBD2 | TRBJ2-2 | - | TRBV4-1 | TGCGCCAGCAGCCGGGACGGGAGGCCCACCGGGGAGCTGTTTTTT | CASSRDGRPTGELFF
TRBD1 | TRBJ2-5 | - | TRBV19 | TGTGCCAGTAAAGACAGGGGCGAAAAAGAGACCCAGTACTTC | CASKDRGEKETQYF
- | TRBJ1-2 | - | TRBV4-1 | TGCGCCAGCAGCCCCTCGGTTCGGGTTTCTAACTATGGCTACACCTTC | CASSPSVRVSNYGYTF
- | TRBJ2-7 | - | TRBV2 | TGTGCCAGCAATTTCGGGTCTTACGAGCAGTACTTC | CASNFGSYEQYF
- | TRBJ1-1 | - | TRBV18 | TGTGCCAGCTCACCACCGATAGGGGAACACACTGAAGCTTTCTTT | CASSPPIGEHTEAFF
- | TRBJ2-4 | - | TRBV28 | TGTGCCAGCAGCCTGCGTCGAAACATTCAGTACTTC | CASSLRRNIQYF
- | TRBJ2-2 | - | TRBV12-3/TRBV12-4 | TGTGCCAGCAGTTTCGCCGGGGAGCTGTTTTTT | CASSFAGELFF
TRBD1 | TRBJ1-3 | - | TRBV28 | TGTGCCAGCAGGACTTGGGACAGCGTATCTGGAAACACCATATATTTT | CASRTWDSVSGNTIYF
- | TRBJ1-1 | - | TRBV9 | TGTGCCAGCAGCGTAGTGGGGGGGTCAACTGAAGCTTTCTTT | CASSVVGGSTEAFF
TRBD1 | TRBJ1-2 | once | TRBV19 | TGTGCCAGTAGTATCGGGACAGGAGGCTATGGCTACACCTTC | CASSIGTGGYGYTF
- | TRBJ2-2 | - | TRBV5-5 | TGTGCCAGCAGCTTGACGGGAAGTAACACCGGGGAGCTGTTTTTT | CASSLTGSNTGELFF
- | TRBJ1-5 | - | TRBV14 | TGTGCCAGCAGCCAAGAGTCCGACAGGAGAAACTATAGCAATCAGCCCCAGCATTTT | CASSQESDRRNYSNQPQHF